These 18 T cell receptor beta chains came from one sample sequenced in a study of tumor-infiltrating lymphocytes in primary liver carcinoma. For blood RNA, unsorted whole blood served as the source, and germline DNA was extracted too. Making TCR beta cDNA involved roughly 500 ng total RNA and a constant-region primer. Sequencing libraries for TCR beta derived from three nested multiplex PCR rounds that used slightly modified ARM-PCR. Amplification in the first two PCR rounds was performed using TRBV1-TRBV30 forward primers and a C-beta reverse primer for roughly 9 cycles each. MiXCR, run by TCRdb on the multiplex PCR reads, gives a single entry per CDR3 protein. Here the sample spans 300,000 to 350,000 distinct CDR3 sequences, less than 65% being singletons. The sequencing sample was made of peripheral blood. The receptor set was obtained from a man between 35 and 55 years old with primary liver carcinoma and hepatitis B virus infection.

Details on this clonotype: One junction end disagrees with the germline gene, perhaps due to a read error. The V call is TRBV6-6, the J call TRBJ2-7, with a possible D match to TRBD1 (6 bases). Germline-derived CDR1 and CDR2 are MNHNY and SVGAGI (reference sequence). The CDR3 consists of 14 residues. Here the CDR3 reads CASSYSVGGEEQYF. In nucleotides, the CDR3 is TGTGCCAGCAGTTACTCGGTAGGGGGTGAGGAGCAGTATTTC.

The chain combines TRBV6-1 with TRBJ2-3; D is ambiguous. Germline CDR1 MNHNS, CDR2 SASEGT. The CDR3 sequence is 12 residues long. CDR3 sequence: CSNSVESDTQYF. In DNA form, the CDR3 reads TGTTCCAACAGTGTTGAGTCAGATACGCAGTATTTT.

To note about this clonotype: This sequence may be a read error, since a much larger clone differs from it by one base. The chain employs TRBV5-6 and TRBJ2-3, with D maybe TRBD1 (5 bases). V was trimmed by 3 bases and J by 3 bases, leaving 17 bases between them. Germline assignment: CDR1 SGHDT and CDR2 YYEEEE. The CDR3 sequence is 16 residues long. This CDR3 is CASSCTGQGVTDTQYF. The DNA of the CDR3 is TGTGCCAGCAGCTGCACAGGTCAAGGGGTGACAGATACGCAGTATTTT.

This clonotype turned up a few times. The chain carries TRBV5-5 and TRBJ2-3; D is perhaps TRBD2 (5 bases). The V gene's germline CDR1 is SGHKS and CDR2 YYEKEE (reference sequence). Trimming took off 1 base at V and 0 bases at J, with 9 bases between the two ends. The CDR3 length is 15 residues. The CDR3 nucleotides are TGTGCCAGCAGCTTGTCAGCGGATAGCACAGATACGCAGTATTTT. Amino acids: CASSLSADSTDTQYF.

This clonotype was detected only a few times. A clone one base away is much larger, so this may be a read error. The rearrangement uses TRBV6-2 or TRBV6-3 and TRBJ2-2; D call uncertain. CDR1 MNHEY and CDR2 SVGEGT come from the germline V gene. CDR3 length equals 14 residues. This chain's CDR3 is CASSYVVNTWELFF. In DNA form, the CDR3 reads TGTGCCAGCAGTTATGTGGTGAACACCTGGGAGCTGTTTTTT.

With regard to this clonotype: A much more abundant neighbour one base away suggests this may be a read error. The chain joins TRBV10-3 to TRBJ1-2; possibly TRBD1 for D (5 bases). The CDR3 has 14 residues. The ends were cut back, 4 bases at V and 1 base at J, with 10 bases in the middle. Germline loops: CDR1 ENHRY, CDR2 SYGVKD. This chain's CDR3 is CAISGTWDNYGYTF. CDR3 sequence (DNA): TGTGCCATCAGTGGGACATGGGATAACTATGGCTACACCTTC.

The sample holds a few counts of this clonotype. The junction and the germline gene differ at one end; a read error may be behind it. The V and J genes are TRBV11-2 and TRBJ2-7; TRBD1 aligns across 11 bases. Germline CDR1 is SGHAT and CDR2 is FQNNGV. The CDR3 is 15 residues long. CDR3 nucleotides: TGTGCCAGCAACCTTAGGACAGGGGGCTCCTATGAGCAGTACTTC. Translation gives CASNLRTGGSYEQYF.

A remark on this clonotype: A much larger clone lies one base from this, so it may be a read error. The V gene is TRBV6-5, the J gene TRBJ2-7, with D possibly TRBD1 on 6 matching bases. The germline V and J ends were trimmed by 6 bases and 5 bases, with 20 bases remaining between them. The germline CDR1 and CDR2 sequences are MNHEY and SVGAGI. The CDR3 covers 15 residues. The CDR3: CASRLRGSSRDEQYF. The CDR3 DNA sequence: TGTGCCAGCAGACTCAGGGGTTCGTCTAGGGACGAGCAGTACTTC.

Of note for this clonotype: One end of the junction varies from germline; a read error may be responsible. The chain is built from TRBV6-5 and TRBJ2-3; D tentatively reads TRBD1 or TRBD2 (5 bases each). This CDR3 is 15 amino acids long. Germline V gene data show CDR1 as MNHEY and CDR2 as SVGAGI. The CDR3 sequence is CTSSPGTGFDGTQYF. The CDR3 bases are TGTACCAGCAGCCCCGGGACGGGGTTTGATGGTACGCAGTATTTT.

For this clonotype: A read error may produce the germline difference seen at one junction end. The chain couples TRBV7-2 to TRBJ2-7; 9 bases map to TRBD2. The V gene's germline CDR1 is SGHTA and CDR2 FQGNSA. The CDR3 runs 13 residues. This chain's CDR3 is CASSLGLAREQYF. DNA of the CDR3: TGCGCCAGCAGCTTGGGACTAGCTCGCGAGCAGTACTTC.

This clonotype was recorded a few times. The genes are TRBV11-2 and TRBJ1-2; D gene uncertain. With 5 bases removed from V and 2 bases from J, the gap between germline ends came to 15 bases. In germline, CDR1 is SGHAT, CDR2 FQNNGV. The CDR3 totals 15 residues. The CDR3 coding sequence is TGTGCCAGCAGCCCAGATCTACACAGAAACTATGGCTACACCTTC. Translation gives CASSPDLHRNYGYTF.

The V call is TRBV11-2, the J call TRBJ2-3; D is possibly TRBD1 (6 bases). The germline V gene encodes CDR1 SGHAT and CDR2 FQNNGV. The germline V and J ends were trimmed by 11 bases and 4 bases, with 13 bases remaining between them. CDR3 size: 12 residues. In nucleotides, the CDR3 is TGTGCCTCCGGACAGTCCTCAGATACGCAGTATTTT. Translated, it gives CASGQSSDTQYF.

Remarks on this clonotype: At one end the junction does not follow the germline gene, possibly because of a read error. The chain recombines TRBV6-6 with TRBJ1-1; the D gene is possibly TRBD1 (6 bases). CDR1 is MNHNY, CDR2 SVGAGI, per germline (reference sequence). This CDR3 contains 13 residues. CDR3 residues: CDSTHPNRAEAFF. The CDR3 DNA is TGTGACAGCACTCATCCAAACAGGGCTGAAGCTTTCTTT.

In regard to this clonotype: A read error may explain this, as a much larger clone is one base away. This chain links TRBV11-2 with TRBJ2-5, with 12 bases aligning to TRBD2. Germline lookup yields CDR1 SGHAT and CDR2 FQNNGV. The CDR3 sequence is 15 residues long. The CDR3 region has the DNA TGTGCCAGCAGCACACTAGCGGGAGGACAAGAGGCCCAGTACTTC. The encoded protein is CASSTLAGGQEAQYF.

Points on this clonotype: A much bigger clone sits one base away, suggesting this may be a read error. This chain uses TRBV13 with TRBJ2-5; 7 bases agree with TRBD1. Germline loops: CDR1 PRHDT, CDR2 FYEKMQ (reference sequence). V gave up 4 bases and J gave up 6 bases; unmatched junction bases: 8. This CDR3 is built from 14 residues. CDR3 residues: CASSSTGPQKTQYF. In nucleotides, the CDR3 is TGTGCCAGCAGCTCGACAGGGCCACAAAAGACCCAGTACTTC.

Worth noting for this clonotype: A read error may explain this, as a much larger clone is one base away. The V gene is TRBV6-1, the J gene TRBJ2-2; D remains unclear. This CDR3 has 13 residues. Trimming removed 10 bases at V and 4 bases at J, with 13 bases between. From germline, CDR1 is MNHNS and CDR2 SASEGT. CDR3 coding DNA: TGTGCCATGCGCCAGGAATCCACCGGGGAGCTGTTTTTT. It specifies CAMRQESTGELFF.

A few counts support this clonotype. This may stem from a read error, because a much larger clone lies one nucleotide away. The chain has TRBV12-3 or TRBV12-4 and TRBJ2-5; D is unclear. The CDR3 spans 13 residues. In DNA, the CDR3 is TGTGCCTGCAGTCCACAGAACCAAGAGACCCAGTACTTC. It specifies CACSPQNQETQYF.

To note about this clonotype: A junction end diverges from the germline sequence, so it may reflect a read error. CDR3 nucleotides: TGTGTCAGCAGCGCCAGCCGGGGCAGGGGGGGCGGCTACACCTTC. It yields the protein CVSSASRGRGGGYTF. The chain joins TRBV11-2 to TRBJ1-2; 7 bases align to TRBD1. Germline CDR1 reads SGHAT; CDR2 reads FQNNGV. The CDR3 extends over 15 amino acids.